Following are 25 T cell receptor beta chains from one sample sequenced in a study of T cell repertoires in cytomegalovirus infection. Each CDR3 protein is one row after TCRdb ran MiXCR on the reads. The sample lists about 920,000 distinct CDR3 sequences; approximately 32% were seen once. These receptors lack a known antigen. Sequencing used cultured CD8+ T cells from PBMCs, obtained from culture after CMV antigen stimulation. The receptors here all came from a human donor in good health (CMV status not recorded). Some clones in this sample may be carry-over from other donors' samples.

Only a few counts were recorded for this clonotype. This chain connects TRBV7-2 to TRBJ2-3; D gene unclear. Germline V gene lookup returns CDR1 SGHTA and CDR2 FQGNSA. V lost 8 bases, J lost 5 bases, and 11 bases lay in between. There are 12 residues in the CDR3. The CDR3 sequence is CASWVGLDTQYF. The CDR3, as DNA: TGTGCCAGCTGGGTGGGGTTAGATACGCAGTATTTT.

This rearrangement joins TRBV7-9 to TRBJ2-1, with 8 bases aligning to TRBD1. CDR1 SEHNR and CDR2 FQNEAQ come from the germline V gene (reference sequence). The CDR3 contains 16 residues. The V segment lost 8 bases and the J segment 1 base; nucleotides outside the gene matches: 10. The DNA for the CDR3 is TGTGCCAGCGGCGTTGGACAGGGTAAATCCTACAATGAGCAGTTCTTC. It codes for CASGVGQGKSYNEQFF. Combining the CDR3 with reference TRBV7-9 and TRBJ2-1 gives the whole variable domain DTGVSQNPRHKITKRGQNVTFRCDPISEHNRLYWYRQTLGQGPEFLTYFQNEAQLEKSRLLSDRFSAERPKGSFSTLEIQRTEQGDSAMYLCASGVGQGKSYNEQFFGPGTRLTVL.

This clonotype has just a few counts. The chain couples TRBV19 to TRBJ2-3, with D unclear. CDR1 is LNHDA and CDR2 is SQIVND in the germline V gene (reference sequence). Trimming removed 5 bases from V and 3 bases from J, with 15 bases in between. The CDR3 contains 15 residues. The CDR3 sequence is CASSLEAAGTDTQYF. The DNA of the CDR3 is TGTGCCAGTAGTTTGGAAGCTGCTGGGACAGATACGCAGTATTTT.

The chain employs TRBV14 and TRBJ2-5; D gene uncertain. This CDR3 comprises 15 residues. Trimming removed 4 bases at V and 2 bases at J, with 14 bases between. Germline V gene lookup returns CDR1 SGHDN and CDR2 FVKESK. The CDR3 reads CASSRQRTLQETQYF. The CDR3 nucleotides read TGTGCCAGCAGCCGCCAAAGAACACTGCAAGAGACCCAGTACTTC.

This chain's CDR3 is CASSIVGAAYEQYF. CDR3 bases: TGTGCCAGTAGTATAGTCGGGGCAGCCTACGAGCAGTACTTC. J is TRBJ2-7 and V is TRBV19; TRBD1 or TRBD2 may be the D gene (5 bases each). The V and J ends lost 1 base and 2 bases respectively, with 9 bases between them. CDR1 and CDR2 from the germline V gene are LNHDA and SQIVND (reference sequence). This CDR3 comprises 14 residues.

This clonotype was recorded only once. The chain employs TRBV20-1 and TRBJ2-7; perhaps TRBD1 as D (6 bases). V lost 3 bases and J lost 0, with 9 bases in between. Germline loops: CDR1 DFQATT, CDR2 SNEGSKA (reference sequence). The length of the CDR3 is 13 residues. The CDR3 sequence: CSARGDTSYEQYF. The CDR3 DNA reads as TGCAGTGCTAGGGGGGACACCTCCTACGAGCAGTACTTC.

This clonotype was seen a handful of times. The chain carries TRBV7-9 and TRBJ2-1, with D unclear. V was trimmed by 5 bases and J by 4 bases, leaving 15 bases between them. Germline CDR1 reads SEHNR; CDR2 reads FQNEAQ (reference sequence). This CDR3 contains 15 residues. The CDR3 coding sequence is TGTGCCAGCAGCCCACCCGGGCACTATTACAATGAGCAGTTCTTC. This encodes CASSPPGHYYNEQFF.

This clonotype was detected many times. The chain employs TRBV7-2 and TRBJ1-4; 10 bases line up with TRBD1. Losses at the gene ends were 5 bases for V and 8 bases for J; bases not matched to a gene: 11. CDR3 length equals 16 residues. The germline V gene has CDR1 SGHTA and CDR2 FQGNSA. The CDR3 DNA follows: TGTGCCAGCAGCCAGACCGGGACAGGGGTTGGGGAAAAACTGTTTTTT. It yields the protein CASSQTGTGVGEKLFF. Supplemented by reference TRBV7-2 and TRBJ1-4, the full variable domain reads GAGVSQSPSNKVTEKGKDVELRCDPISGHTALYWYRQSLGQGLEFLIYFQGNSAPDKSGLPSDRFSAERTGGSVSTLTIQRTQQEDSAVYLCASSQTGTGVGEKLFFGSGTQLSVL.

This clonotype was recorded a few times. The chain's CDR3 is CASSDLAGSTEAFF. The CDR3 region has the DNA TGTGCCAGTAGTGACTTAGCGGGGAGCACTGAAGCTTTCTTT. The chain employs TRBV19 and TRBJ1-1; D unclear. Germline V gene sequence: CDR1 LNHDA, CDR2 SQIVND (reference sequence). V dropped 5 bases and J dropped 4 bases, with 14 bases sitting between them. CDR3 length: 14 residues.

Remarks on this clonotype: One end of the junction is discordant with germline, which a read error may explain. CDR3 nucleotide sequence: TGTGCCAGCAGCCATAGGGCTACCAACAATGAGCAGTTCTTC. Its translation is CASSHRATNNEQFF. The chain recombines TRBV4-1 with TRBJ2-1; D unclear. In germline, CDR1 is MGHRA, CDR2 YSYEKL. CDR3 length: 14 residues.

This sequence joins TRBV6-1 and TRBJ1-2; D unclear. The CDR3 is 15 amino acids. With 4 bases removed from V and 3 bases from J, the gap between germline ends came to 15 bases. CDR1 and CDR2 from the germline V gene are MNHNS and SASEGT. CDR3 bases: TGTGCCAGCAGTGGTACGTGGGTGGAACACTATGGCTACACCTTC. Amino acid sequence: CASSGTWVEHYGYTF.

V usage is TRBV5-1 and J usage is TRBJ2-4; the D call may be TRBD1 or TRBD2 (5 bases each). Germline V CDR1 and CDR2: SGHRS, YFSETQ. This CDR3 has 17 amino acids. V was cut by 0 bases and J by 1 base, with 14 bases left in between. The CDR3 region is CASSLVWAGSAKNIQYF. The CDR3, as DNA: TGCGCCAGCAGCTTGGTTTGGGCAGGGAGTGCCAAAAACATTCAGTACTTC. Drawing the rest from reference TRBV5-1 and TRBJ2-4, the complete variable domain is KAGVTQTPRYLIKTRGQQVTLSCSPISGHRSVSWYQQTPGQGLQFLFEYFSETQRNKGNFPGRFSGRQFSNSRSEMNVSTLELGDSALYLCASSLVWAGSAKNIQYFGAGTRLSVL.

This clonotype came up many times. The CDR3 coding sequence is TGTGCCAGCAGCTTAGCGGGCTCACCCCTCCACTTT. It encodes CASSLAGSPLHF. The chain employs TRBV7-9 and TRBJ1-6; D ambiguous. Germline lookup yields CDR1 SEHNR and CDR2 FQNEAQ (reference sequence). CDR3 length equals 12 residues. Trimming left V 0 bases short and J 10 bases short, with 4 bases between. The full variable domain, completed using reference TRBV7-9 and TRBJ1-6, is DTGVSQNPRHKITKRGQNVTFRCDPISEHNRLYWYRQTLGQGPEFLTYFQNEAQLEKSRLLSDRFSAERPKGSFSTLEIQRTEQGDSAMYLCASSLAGSPLHFGNGTRLTVT.

In this sample, this clonotype turned up a few times. The chain links TRBV7-9 to TRBJ2-7; D possibly uses TRBD1 or TRBD2 (5 bases each). This CDR3 region has 13 residues. V dropped 2 bases and J dropped 5 bases, with 10 bases sitting between them. In germline, CDR1 is SEHNR, CDR2 FQNEAQ (reference sequence). CDR3 sequence: CASSLLLGDEQYF. Here the CDR3 DNA reads TGTGCCAGCAGCTTATTACTAGGGGACGAGCAGTACTTC.

This clonotype was counted only a few times. The CDR3 nucleotides are TGTGCCAGCAGCCCCCGCCTCCAGCTAACTACTGAAGCTTTCTTT. This sequence encodes CASSPRLQLTTEAFF. This chain links TRBV28 with TRBJ1-1; D not certain. Looked up from germline, CDR1 is MDHEN and CDR2 is SYDVKM. V lost 6 bases and J lost 5, with 19 bases in between. This CDR3 spans 15 amino acids.

This clonotype showed up many times. The chain joins TRBV27 to TRBJ1-1; D gene unclear. The CDR3 loop spans 16 amino acids. Germline V gives CDR1 MNHEY, CDR2 SMNVEV (reference sequence). V shed 5 bases and J shed 0 bases, with 16 bases lying between them. The CDR3 coding sequence is TGTGCCAGCAGTAAAGGGTACAGCTTATTGAACACTGAAGCTTTCTTT. This gives the protein CASSKGYSLLNTEAFF.

The genes are TRBV6-5 and TRBJ1-1, with D unclear. CDR3 size: 13 residues. The V end was cut by 2 bases, the J end by 5 bases, with 9 bases between. Germline V gives CDR1 MNHEY, CDR2 SVGAGI. Here the CDR3 reads CASSYGLRTEAFF. As DNA, the CDR3 is TGTGCCAGCAGTTACGGATTGAGGACTGAAGCTTTCTTT.

As regards this clonotype: At one end, the junction sequence differs from germline, possibly due to a read error. The chain employs TRBV7-6 and TRBJ2-1; 8 positions agree with TRBD2. The germline CDR1 and CDR2 sequences are SGHVS and FNYEAQ. The CDR3 sequence is 16 residues long. The CDR3 bases are TGTGTCAGCAGCATAGGTAGCGGACTAGCCCACAATGAGCAGTTCTTC. It encodes CVSSIGSGLAHNEQFF.

This clonotype was counted between two and nine times. J is TRBJ2-1 and V is TRBV6-6; 9 bases are a match to TRBD1. The CDR3 loop spans 15 amino acids. Losses at the gene ends were 7 bases for V and 7 bases for J; bases not matched to a gene: 11. From germline, CDR1 is MNHNY and CDR2 SVGAGI (reference sequence). CDR3 nucleotide sequence: TGTGCCAGCACCCTCCAGGGACAGGGCTGGAATGAGCAGTTCTTC. It codes for CASTLQGQGWNEQFF.

The chain joins TRBV9 to TRBJ2-5; 8 positions match TRBD2. There are 15 residues in the CDR3. The junction had 7 bases not matched to a gene; V was cut back by 4 bases and J by 2 bases. CDR1 SGDLS and CDR2 YYNGEE come from the germline V gene. In DNA form, the CDR3 reads TGTGCCAGCAGCACAGCGGGGGCCCAACAAGAGACCCAGTACTTC. Translating it yields CASSTAGAQQETQYF.

This chain uses TRBV10-3 with TRBJ1-2; weak D call: TRBD1 (5 bases). In germline, CDR1 is ENHRY, CDR2 SYGVKD. V lost 7 bases and J lost 2, with 29 bases in between. The CDR3 length is 19 residues. CDR3 in DNA: TGTGCCATCACCGAACTGGTGGGGGTACAACCTACTACCAACTATGGCTACACCTTC. This codes for CAITELVGVQPTTNYGYTF.

There are many counts of this clonotype. The chain is built from TRBV7-8 and TRBJ1-1, with 7 positions matching TRBD1. V lost 2 bases and J lost 4; bases outside the gene matches: 7. CDR3 length: 15 residues. CDR1 SGHVS and CDR2 FQNEAQ come from the germline V gene. CDR3 region: CASSLKRGRGTEAFF. The CDR3, as DNA: TGTGCCAGCAGCTTAAAGAGGGGGCGAGGCACTGAAGCTTTCTTT.

The V call is TRBV6-1, the J call TRBJ1-1, with D unclear. The CDR3 is made up of 14 amino acids. The V end lost 1 base, the J end lost 1 base, and 7 bases lay between the germline ends. CDR1 is MNHNS and CDR2 is SASEGT in the germline V gene. CDR3 coding DNA: TGTGCCAGCAGTGAAGTTGGCGAGAACACTGAAGCTTTCTTT. As protein: CASSEVGENTEAFF.

In its sample, this clonotype was seen a few times. The J gene is TRBJ2-1, the V gene TRBV11-2, with 9 positions matching TRBD1. Trimming took 4 bases from V and 15 from J; bases not matched to a gene: 13. CDR1 is SGHAT and CDR2 is FQNNGV in the germline V gene. This CDR3 spans 14 amino acids. The CDR3: CASSSLPGQGGAFF. CDR3 sequence (DNA): TGTGCCAGCAGCTCCCTACCGGGACAGGGTGGCGCGTTCTTC.

The rearrangement uses TRBV6-2 or TRBV6-3 and TRBJ2-3; no reliable D call. V was pared by 1 base and J by 4 bases, with 9 bases between. The CDR3 sequence is 14 residues long. CDR1 is MNHEY and CDR2 is SVGEGT in the germline V gene. The CDR3, as DNA: TGTGCCAGCAGTTACTGGTCCCGGGCAGATACGCAGTATTTT. Protein product: CASSYWSRADTQYF.